The 14 T cell receptor beta chains below were found in one sample sequenced in a study of B cell selection in AIRE deficiency. TCRdb's copy holds only in-frame clones and misses some; the assay was immunoSEQ multiplex PCR. The sample shows tens of thousands of clones, more than 95% of them seen only once. The sorted conventional CD4 T cells were gated as CD4+CD127+. Sequencing input: conventional CD4+ T cells sorted from PBMCs. Receptor source: a human donor with AIRE deficiency.

The chain couples TRBV5-4 to TRBJ2-1; D perhaps matches TRBD2 (5 bases). Germline V lookup: CDR1 SGHNT, CDR2 YYREEE (reference sequence). The CDR3 extends over 16 amino acids. V lost 7 bases, J lost 0 bases, and 17 bases lay in between. This CDR3 reads CASYGGGVSSYNEQFF. As DNA, the CDR3 is TGTGCCAGCTACGGAGGCGGAGTAAGCTCCTACAATGAGCAGTTCTTC.

The rearrangement uses TRBV6-4 and TRBJ2-7; D is possibly TRBD1 (5 bases). V lost 6 bases, J lost 6 bases, and 18 bases lay in between. The CDR3 is made up of 14 amino acids. Looked up from germline, CDR1 is MRHNA and CDR2 is SNTAGT. In DNA form, the CDR3 reads TGTGCCAGCAGCGCCTCATCTCAGGGCGGCGAGCAGTACTTC. Protein product: CASSASSQGGEQYF.

The rearrangement links TRBV23-1 to TRBJ1-1; 10 bases agree with TRBD1. TRBV23-1 is designated an ORF whose function remains uncertain. The V and J ends lost 3 bases and 3 bases, in that order; junction bases with no gene match: 13. This CDR3 contains 18 residues. CDR3 bases: TGCGCCAGCAGTCACTCAAATCCGCTCGGGACAGGGGACACTGAAGCTTTCTTT. It translates to CASSHSNPLGTGDTEAFF.

This rearrangement joins TRBV15 to TRBJ2-1; D gene ambiguous. V lost 3 bases and J lost 4, with 7 bases in between. This CDR3 contains 13 residues. Germline V gives CDR1 LNHNV, CDR2 YYDKDF (reference sequence). CDR3: CATSRGRYNEQFF. The CDR3 region has the DNA TGTGCCACCAGCAGGGGCAGATACAATGAGCAGTTCTTC. Variable domain in full (rest from reference TRBV15 and TRBJ2-1): DAMVIQNPRYQVTQFGKPVTLSCSQTLNHNVMYWYQQKSSQAPKLLFHYYDKDFNNEADTPDNFQSRRPNTSFCFLDIRSPGLGDTAMYLCATSRGRYNEQFFGPGTRLTVL.

This clone has a single count. The chain employs TRBV11-2 and TRBJ2-7; 12 nucleotides line up with TRBD2. CDR3 length equals 17 residues. The V segment lost 3 bases and the J segment 0 bases; nucleotides outside the gene matches: 6. Germline lookup yields CDR1 SGHAT and CDR2 FQNNGV. This CDR3 reads CASSFLAGGTLSYEQYF. The DNA for the CDR3 is TGTGCCAGCAGCTTTCTAGCGGGAGGGACCCTCTCCTACGAGCAGTACTTC.

The V gene is TRBV6-6, the J gene TRBJ2-7, with 7 bases matching TRBD1. Germline loops: CDR1 MNHNY, CDR2 SVGAGI (reference sequence). The CDR3 totals 14 residues. The V gene end was trimmed by 7 bases and the J gene end by 4 bases; junction bases not matched to a gene: 10. DNA of the CDR3: TGTGCCAGCACTACCCGGGACAGACTATACGAGCAGTACTTC. This translates into CASTTRDRLYEQYF.

The chain links TRBV6-4 to TRBJ2-5, with D maybe TRBD1 (6 bases). Germline CDR1 reads MRHNA; CDR2 reads SNTAGT. This CDR3 has 13 amino acids. Trimming took off 5 bases at V and 3 bases at J, with 10 bases between the two ends. DNA for the CDR3: TGTGCCAGCAGTCGACAGGACAAAGAGACCCAGTACTTC. It is translated as CASSRQDKETQYF.

The J gene is TRBJ2-5, the V gene TRBV11-2; perhaps TRBD1 as D (6 bases). The CDR3 runs 15 residues. Germline V gene sequence: CDR1 SGHAT, CDR2 FQNNGV. Trimming cost V 3 bases and J 5 bases, with 16 bases left between them. Here the CDR3 DNA reads TGTGCCAGCAGCTTCTATGCGAGGGGGTGGGAGACCCAGTACTTC. Its protein product is CASSFYARGWETQYF.

The chain is built from TRBV21-1 and TRBJ2-1; the D call TRBD2 from the table was never checked on the DNA. TRBV21-1 is termed a pseudogene. The CDR3 totals 21 residues. The CDR3 coding sequence is TGTGCCAGCAGCAAAGCTTACCTAGCGGATCCACCAAATTTCTCCTACAATGAGCAGTTCTTC. Translation: CASSKAYLADPPNFSYNEQFF.

This clone was seen only once. V is TRBV5-4 and J is TRBJ2-7; D perhaps matches TRBD1 (6 bases). V was trimmed by 3 bases and J by 1 base, leaving 14 bases between them. The length of the CDR3 is 15 residues. Germline loops: CDR1 SGHNT, CDR2 YYREEE (reference sequence). The CDR3 DNA sequence: TGTGCCAGCAGCTCACCGACAGGTCCTTCCTACGAGCAGTACTTC. As protein: CASSSPTGPSYEQYF.

The chain employs TRBV6-5 and TRBJ1-1, with D unresolved. The length of the CDR3 is 14 residues. Trimming stripped 6 bases from V and 0 bases from J, with 11 bases between. Germline V lookup: CDR1 MNHEY, CDR2 SVGAGI. CDR3 sequence (DNA): TGTGCCAGCAGACTATTTCAGATGAACACTGAAGCTTTCTTT. Residues: CASRLFQMNTEAFF.

The chain is built from TRBV9 and TRBJ1-2, with 7 bases fitting TRBD1. J lost 4 bases, V lost 4 bases, and 7 bases had no gene match. Per germline, CDR1 SGDLS and CDR2 YYNGEE. The CDR3 consists of 14 residues. CDR3 sequence (DNA): TGTGCCAGCAGCTTAGGGGGCTCGGGCTATGGCTACACCTTC. This encodes CASSLGGSGYGYTF.

This chain connects TRBV7-9 to TRBJ2-1; no firm D call. Trimming removed 5 bases from V and 3 bases from J, with 14 bases in between. This CDR3 is 15 amino acids long. CDR1 is SEHNR and CDR2 is FQNEAQ in the germline V gene (reference sequence). The CDR3 nucleotides are TGTGCCAGCAGCCAGGATACAAGACTCTACAATGAGCAGTTCTTC. Protein: CASSQDTRLYNEQFF.

This sequence joins TRBV7-2 and TRBJ2-5, with D tentatively TRBD1 (6 bases). Germline CDR1 SGHTA, CDR2 FQGNSA. Trimming removed 6 bases at V and 1 base at J, with 9 bases between. The CDR3 extends over 13 amino acids. CDR3 region: CASSYRVQETQYF. Written as DNA, the CDR3 is TGTGCCAGCAGTTACAGGGTCCAAGAGACCCAGTACTTC.